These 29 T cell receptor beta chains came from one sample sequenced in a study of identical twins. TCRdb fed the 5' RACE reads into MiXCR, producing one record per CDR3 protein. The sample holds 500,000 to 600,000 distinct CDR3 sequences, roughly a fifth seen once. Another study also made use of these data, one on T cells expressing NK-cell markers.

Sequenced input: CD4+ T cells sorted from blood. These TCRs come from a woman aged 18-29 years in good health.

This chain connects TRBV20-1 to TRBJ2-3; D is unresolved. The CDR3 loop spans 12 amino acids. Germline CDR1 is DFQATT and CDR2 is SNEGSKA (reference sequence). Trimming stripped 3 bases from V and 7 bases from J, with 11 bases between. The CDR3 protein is CSASVSSNTQYF. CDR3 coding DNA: TGCAGTGCTAGTGTTTCGTCCAATACGCAGTATTTT.

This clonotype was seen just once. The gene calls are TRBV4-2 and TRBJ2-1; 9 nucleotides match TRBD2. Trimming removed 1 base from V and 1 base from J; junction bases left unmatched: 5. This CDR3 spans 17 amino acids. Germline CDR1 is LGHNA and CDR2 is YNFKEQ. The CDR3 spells CASSQASGGFSYNEQFF. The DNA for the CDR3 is TGTGCCAGCAGCCAAGCAAGCGGGGGGTTTTCCTACAATGAGCAGTTCTTC.

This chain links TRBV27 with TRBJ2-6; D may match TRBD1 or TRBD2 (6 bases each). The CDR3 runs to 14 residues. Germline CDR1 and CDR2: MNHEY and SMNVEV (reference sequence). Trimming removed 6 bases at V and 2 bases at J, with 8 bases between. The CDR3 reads CASRRGAGANVLTF. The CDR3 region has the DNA TGTGCCAGCAGGAGGGGGGCTGGGGCCAACGTCCTGACTTTC.

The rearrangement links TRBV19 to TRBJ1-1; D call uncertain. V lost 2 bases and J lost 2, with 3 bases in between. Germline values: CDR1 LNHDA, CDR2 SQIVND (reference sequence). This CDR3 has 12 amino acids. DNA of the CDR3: TGTGCCAGTAGTATACTTAACACTGAAGCTTTCTTT. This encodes CASSILNTEAFF.

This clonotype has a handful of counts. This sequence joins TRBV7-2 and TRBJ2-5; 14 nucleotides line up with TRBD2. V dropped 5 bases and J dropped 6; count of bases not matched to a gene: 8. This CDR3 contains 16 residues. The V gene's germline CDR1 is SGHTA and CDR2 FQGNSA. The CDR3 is CASSPQTSGRGKTQYF. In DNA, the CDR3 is TGTGCCAGCAGCCCGCAGACTAGCGGGAGGGGTAAGACCCAGTACTTC.

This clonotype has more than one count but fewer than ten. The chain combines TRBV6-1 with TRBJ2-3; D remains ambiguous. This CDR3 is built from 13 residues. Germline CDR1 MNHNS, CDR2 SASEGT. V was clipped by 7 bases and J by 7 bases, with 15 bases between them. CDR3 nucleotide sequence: TGTGCCAGCAACCGGGCCACACTTTATACGCAGTATTTT. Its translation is CASNRATLYTQYF.

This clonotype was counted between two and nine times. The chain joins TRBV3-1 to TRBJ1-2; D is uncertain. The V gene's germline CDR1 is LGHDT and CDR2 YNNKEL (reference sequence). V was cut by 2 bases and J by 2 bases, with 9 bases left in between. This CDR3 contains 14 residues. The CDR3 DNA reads TGTGCCAGCAGCCAAATGTCCACGAACTATGGCTACACCTTC. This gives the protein CASSQMSTNYGYTF.

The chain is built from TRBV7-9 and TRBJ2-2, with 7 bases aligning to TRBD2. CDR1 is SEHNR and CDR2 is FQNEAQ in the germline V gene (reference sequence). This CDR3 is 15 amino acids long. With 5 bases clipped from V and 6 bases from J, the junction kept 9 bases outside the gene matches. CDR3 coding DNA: TGTGCCAGCAGCCGGTCGATCAGCGGGGCCGGGGAGCTGTTTTTT. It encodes CASSRSISGAGELFF.

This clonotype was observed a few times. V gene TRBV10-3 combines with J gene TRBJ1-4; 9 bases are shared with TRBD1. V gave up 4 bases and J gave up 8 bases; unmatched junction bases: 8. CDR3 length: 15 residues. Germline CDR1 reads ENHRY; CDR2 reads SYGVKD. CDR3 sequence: CAISALTGGGEKLFF. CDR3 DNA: TGTGCCATCAGTGCCCTGACAGGGGGAGGCGAAAAACTGTTTTTT.

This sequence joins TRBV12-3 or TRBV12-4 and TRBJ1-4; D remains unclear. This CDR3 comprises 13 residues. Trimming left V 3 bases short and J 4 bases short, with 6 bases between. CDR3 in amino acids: CASSFRNNEKLFF. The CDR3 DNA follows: TGTGCCAGCAGTTTTCGGAATAATGAAAAACTGTTTTTT.

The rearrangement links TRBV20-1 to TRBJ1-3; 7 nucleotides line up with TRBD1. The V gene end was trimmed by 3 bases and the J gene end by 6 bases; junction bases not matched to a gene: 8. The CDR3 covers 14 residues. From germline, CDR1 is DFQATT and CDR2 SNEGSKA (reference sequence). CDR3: CSARWTGRLNTIYF. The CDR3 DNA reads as TGCAGTGCTAGGTGGACAGGACGCTTAAACACCATATATTTT.

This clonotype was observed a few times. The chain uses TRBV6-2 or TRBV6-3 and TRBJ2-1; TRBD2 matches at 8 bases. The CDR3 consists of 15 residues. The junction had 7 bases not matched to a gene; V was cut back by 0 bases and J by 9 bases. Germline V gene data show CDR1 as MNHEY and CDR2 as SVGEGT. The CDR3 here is CASSYSSGGPGEQFF. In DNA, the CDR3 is TGTGCCAGCAGTTACTCGTCGGGAGGGCCGGGTGAGCAGTTCTTC.

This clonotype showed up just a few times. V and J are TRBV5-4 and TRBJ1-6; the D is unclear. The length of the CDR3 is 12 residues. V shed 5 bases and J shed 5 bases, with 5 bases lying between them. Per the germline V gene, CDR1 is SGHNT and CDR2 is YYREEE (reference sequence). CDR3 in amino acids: CASRIDNSPLHF. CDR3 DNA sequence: TGTGCCAGCAGGATCGATAATTCACCCCTCCACTTT.

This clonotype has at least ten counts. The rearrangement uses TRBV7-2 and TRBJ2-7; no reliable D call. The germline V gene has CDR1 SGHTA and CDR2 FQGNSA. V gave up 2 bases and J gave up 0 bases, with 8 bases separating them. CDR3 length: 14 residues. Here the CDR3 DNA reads TGTGCCAGCAGCTTAACTGCGAGCTCCTACGAGCAGTACTTC. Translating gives CASSLTASSYEQYF.

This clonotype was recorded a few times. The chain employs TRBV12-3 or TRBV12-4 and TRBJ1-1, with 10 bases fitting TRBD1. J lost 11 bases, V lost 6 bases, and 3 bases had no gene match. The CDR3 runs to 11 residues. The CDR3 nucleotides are TGTGCCAGCAGGGGACAGGGGTGGGCTTTCTTT. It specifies CASRGQGWAFF.

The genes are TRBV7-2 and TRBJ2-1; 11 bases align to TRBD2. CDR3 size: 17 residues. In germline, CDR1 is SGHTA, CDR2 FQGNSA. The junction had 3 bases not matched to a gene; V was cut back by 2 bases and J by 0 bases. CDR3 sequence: CASSLTSGSGSYNEQFF. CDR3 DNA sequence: TGTGCCAGCAGCTTAACTAGCGGGAGTGGCTCCTACAATGAGCAGTTCTTC.

CDR3 sequence reads: CSVCDRISYNEQFF. The CDR3 bases are TGCAGCGTTTGCGACAGAATCAGCTACAATGAGCAGTTCTTC. The genes are TRBV29-1 and TRBJ2-1; weak D call: TRBD1 (5 bases). The germline gives CDR1 SQVTM, CDR2 ANQGSEA. The CDR3 extends over 14 amino acids. Trimming took 5 bases from V and 3 from J, leaving 14 bases between them.

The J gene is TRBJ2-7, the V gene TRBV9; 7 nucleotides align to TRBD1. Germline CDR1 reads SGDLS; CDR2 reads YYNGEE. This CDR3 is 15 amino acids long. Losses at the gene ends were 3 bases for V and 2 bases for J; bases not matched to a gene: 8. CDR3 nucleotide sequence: TGTGCCAGCAGCGCAGACCCGGGACAGCCCTACGAGCAGTACTTC. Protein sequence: CASSADPGQPYEQYF.

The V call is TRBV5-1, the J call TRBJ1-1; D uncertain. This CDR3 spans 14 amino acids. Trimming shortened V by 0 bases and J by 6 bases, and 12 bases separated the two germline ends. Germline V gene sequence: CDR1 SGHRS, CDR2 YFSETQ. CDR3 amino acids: CASSLEYPIAEAFF. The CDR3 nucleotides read TGCGCCAGCAGCTTGGAATACCCTATCGCTGAAGCTTTCTTT.

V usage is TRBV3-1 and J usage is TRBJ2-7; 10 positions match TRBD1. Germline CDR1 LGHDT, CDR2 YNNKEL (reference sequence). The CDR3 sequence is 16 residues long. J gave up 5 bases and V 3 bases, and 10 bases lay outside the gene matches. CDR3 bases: TGTGCCAGCAGCCAGCCCCCCGGGACAGGGGTCAACGAGCAGTACTTC. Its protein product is CASSQPPGTGVNEQYF.

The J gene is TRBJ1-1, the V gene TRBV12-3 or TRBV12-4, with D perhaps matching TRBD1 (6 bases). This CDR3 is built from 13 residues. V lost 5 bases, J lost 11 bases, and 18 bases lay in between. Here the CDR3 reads CASSLDNRVGAFF. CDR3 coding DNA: TGTGCCAGCAGTCTAGACAACAGGGTTGGGGCTTTCTTT.

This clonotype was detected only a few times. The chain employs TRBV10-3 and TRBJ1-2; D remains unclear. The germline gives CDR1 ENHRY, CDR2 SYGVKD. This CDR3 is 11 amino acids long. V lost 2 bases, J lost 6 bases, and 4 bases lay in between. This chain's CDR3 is CAISETDGYTF. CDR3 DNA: TGTGCCATCAGTGAGACCGATGGCTACACCTTC.

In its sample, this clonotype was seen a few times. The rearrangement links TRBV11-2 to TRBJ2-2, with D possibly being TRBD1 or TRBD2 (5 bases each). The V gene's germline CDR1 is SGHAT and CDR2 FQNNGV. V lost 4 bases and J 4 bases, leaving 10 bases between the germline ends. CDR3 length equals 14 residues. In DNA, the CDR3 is TGTGCCAGCAGCTCTACCGGGACCACCGGGGAGCTGTTTTTT. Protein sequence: CASSSTGTTGELFF.

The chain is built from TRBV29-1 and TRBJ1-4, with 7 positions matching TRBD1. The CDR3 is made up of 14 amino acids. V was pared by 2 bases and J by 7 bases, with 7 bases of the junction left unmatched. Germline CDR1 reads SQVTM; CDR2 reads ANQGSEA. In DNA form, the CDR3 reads TGCAGCGTTGAATTGGGGAACAGGGGTGAAAAACTGTTTTTT. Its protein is CSVELGNRGEKLFF. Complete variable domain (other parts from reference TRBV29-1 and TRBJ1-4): SAVISQKPSRDICQRGTSLTIQCQVDSQVTMMFWYRQQPGQSLTLIATANQGSEATYESGFVIDKFPISRPNLTFSTLTVSNMSPEDSSIYLCSVELGNRGEKLFFGSGTQLSVL.

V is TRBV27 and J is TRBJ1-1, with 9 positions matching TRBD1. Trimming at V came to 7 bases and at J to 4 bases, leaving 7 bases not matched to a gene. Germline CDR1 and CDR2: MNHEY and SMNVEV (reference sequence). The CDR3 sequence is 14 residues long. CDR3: CASKQGAGLTEAFF. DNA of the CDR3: TGTGCCAGCAAACAGGGGGCTGGCCTCACTGAAGCTTTCTTT.

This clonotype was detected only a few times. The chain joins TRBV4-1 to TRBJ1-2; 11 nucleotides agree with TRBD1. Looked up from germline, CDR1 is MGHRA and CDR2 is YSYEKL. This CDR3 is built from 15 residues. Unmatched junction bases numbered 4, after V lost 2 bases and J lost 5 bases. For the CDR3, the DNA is TGCGCCAGCAGCCAACCGGGACAGGGGGTATATGGCTACACCTTC. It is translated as CASSQPGQGVYGYTF.

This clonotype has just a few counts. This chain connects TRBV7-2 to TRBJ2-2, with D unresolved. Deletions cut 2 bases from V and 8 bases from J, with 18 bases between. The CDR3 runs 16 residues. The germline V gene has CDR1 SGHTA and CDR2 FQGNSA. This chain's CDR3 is CASSLQSRVGLGELFF. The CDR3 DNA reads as TGTGCCAGCAGCTTACAGTCAAGGGTGGGGTTGGGGGAGCTGTTTTTT.

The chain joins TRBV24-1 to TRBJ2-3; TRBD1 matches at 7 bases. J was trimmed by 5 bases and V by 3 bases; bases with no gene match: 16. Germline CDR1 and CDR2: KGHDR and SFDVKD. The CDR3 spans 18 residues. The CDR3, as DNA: TGTGCCACCAGTGATCCGACGACAGGGAATAGGGGGAAAGATACGCAGTATTTT. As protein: CATSDPTTGNRGKDTQYF.

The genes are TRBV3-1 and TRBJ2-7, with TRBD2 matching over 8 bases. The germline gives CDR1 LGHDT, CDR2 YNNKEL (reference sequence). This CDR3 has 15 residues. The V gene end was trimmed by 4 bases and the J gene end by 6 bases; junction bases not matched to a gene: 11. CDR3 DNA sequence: TGTGCCAGCAGCCTCTCCTCCGGGAGGGCTGGCGAGCAGTACTTC. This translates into CASSLSSGRAGEQYF.